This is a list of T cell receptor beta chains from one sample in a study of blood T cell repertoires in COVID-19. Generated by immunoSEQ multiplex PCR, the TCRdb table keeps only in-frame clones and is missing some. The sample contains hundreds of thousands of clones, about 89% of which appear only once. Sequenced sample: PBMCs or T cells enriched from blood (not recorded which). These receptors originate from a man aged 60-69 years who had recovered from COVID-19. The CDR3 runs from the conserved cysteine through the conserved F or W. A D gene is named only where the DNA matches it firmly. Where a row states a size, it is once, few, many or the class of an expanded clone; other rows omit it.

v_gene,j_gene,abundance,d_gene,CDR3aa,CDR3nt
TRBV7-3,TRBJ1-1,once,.,CASSPTERNTEAFF,TGTGCCAGCAGCCCGACAGAAAGGAACACTGAAGCTTTCTTT
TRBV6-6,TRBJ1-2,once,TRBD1,CASSATGTDYGYTF,TGTGCCAGCAGTGCCACCGGGACAGATTATGGCTACACCTTC
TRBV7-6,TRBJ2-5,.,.,CASSWTHQETQYF,TGTGCCAGCAGCTGGACACACCAAGAGACCCAGTACTTC
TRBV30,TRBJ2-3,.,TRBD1,CAWSGGQGPDTQYF,TGTGCCTGGAGTGGGGGACAGGGACCAGATACGCAGTATTTT
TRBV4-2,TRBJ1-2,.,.,CASSQGGWGVDYGYTF,TGTGCCAGCAGCCAAGGTGGTTGGGGGGTTGACTATGGCTACACCTTC
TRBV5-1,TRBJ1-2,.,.,CASSSAGTTNYGYTF,TGCGCCAGCAGCTCCGCAGGGACAACTAACTATGGCTACACCTTC
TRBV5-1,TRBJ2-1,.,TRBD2,CASSLVAGGAYNEQFF,TGCGCCAGCAGCTTGGTTGCGGGAGGGGCCTACAATGAGCAGTTCTTC
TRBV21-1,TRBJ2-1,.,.,CASSKRTATYNEQFF,TGTGCCAGCAGCAAAAGAACAGCAACTTACAATGAGCAGTTCTTC
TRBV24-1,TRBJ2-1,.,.,CATSDLQGGTYNEQFF,TGTGCCACCAGTGATTTACAGGGGGGGACCTACAATGAGCAGTTCTTC
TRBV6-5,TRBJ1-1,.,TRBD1,CASRNRGGDTEAFF,TGTGCCAGCAGGAACAGGGGAGGAGACACTGAAGCTTTCTTT
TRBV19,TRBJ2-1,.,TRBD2,CASSIKLASGSFSYNEQFF,TGTGCCAGTAGTATAAAGCTGGCTAGCGGGAGTTTCTCCTACAATGAGCAGTTCTTC
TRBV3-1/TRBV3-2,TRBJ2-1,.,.,CASSPGWIGEQFF,TGTGCCAGCAGCCCAGGGTGGATTGGTGAGCAGTTCTTC
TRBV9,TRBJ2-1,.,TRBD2,CASSLGLANLNVPVFF,TGTGCCAGCAGCTTAGGACTAGCTAACCTTAACGTTCCAGTGTTCTTC
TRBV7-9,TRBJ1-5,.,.,CASSRSGGGQPQHF,TGTGCCAGCAGCCGGAGTGGGGGGGGACAGCCCCAGCATTTT
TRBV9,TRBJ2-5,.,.,CASSVDSFFETQYF,TGTGCCAGCAGCGTAGATAGCTTTTTTGAGACCCAGTACTTC
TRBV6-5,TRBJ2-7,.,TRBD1,CASSYSTGGEYEQYF,TGTGCCAGCAGTTACTCAACAGGGGGTGAATACGAGCAGTACTTC
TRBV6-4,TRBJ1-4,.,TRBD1,CASSAGDRVSTNEKLFF,TGTGCCAGCAGTGCGGGGGACAGGGTTTCAACTAATGAAAAACTGTTTTTT
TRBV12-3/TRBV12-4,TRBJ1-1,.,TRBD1,CASRDRGITEAFF,TGTGCCAGCAGAGACAGGGGGATCACTGAAGCTTTCTTT
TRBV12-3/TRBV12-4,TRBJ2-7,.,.,CASSLSAYEQYF,TGTGCCAGCAGTTTAAGTGCGTACGAGCAGTACTTC
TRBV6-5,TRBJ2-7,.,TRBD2,CASSLAGVKSYEQYF,TGTGCCAGCAGTCTAGCGGGAGTTAAGTCCTACGAGCAGTACTTC
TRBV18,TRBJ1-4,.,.,CASSTIQTVTNEKLFF,TGTGCCAGCTCGACTATCCAGACTGTCACTAATGAAAAACTGTTTTTT
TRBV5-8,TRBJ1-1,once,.,CASSLERLSVTEAFF,TGTGCCAGCAGCTTGGAACGTTTGTCGGTCACTGAAGCTTTCTTT
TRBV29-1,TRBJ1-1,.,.,CSVGMGANTEAFF,TGCAGCGTTGGAATGGGGGCGAACACTGAAGCTTTCTTT
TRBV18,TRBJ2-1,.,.,CASSPQRSYNEQFF,TGTGCCAGCTCACCACAGCGCTCCTACAATGAGCAGTTCTTC
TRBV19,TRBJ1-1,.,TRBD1,CASSIGGDRENTEAFF,TGTGCCAGTAGTATCGGGGGGGACAGGGAGAACACTGAAGCTTTCTTT
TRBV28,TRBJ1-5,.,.,CASSLYAGLGNQPQHF,TGTGCCAGCAGTTTATACGCGGGGTTGGGCAATCAGCCCCAGCATTTT
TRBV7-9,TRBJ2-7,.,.,CASSVPGNEQYF,TGTGCCAGCAGCGTTCCGGGTAACGAGCAGTACTTC